This T cell receptor (beta chain) came from a study of blood T cell repertoires in COVID-19. Only in-frame clones appear in the TCRdb table, and some are missing; sequencing was by immunoSEQ multiplex PCR. Among tens of thousands of clones listed, 65% to 90% were seen once. The CDR3 is 17 amino acids. Germline assignment: CDR1 SGDLS and CDR2 YYNGEE. Trimming took 0 bases from V and 5 from J; bases not matched to a gene: 10. The TCR was taken from a woman over 75 with active or convalescent COVID-19. The V gene is TRBV9, the J gene TRBJ2-5; 10 nucleotides match TRBD2. The sequenced material came from peripheral blood. The CDR3 loop is CASSVAPSGGGAETQYF. CDR3 sequence (DNA): TGTGCCAGCAGCGTAGCCCCGAGCGGGGGGGGCGCGGAGACCCAGTACTTC.